Shown below are 2 T cell receptor beta chains from a single sample sequenced in a study of blood T cells in healthy people across ages. Through a sample-barcoded 5' primer and a J-beta primer mix, a second PCR was run for roughly 6 to 11 cycles. TCRdb fed the 5' RACE reads into MiXCR, producing one record per CDR3 protein. The repertoire includes about 800,000 distinct CDR3 sequences, 58% of them detected once, and around 20% sits in the top ten. Material: blood. The source is a man aged 25 to 45 in good health.

This chain connects TRBV20-1 to TRBJ2-1; 11 nucleotides agree with TRBD2. With 4 bases clipped from V and 3 bases from J, the junction kept 5 bases outside the gene matches. The CDR3 runs 15 residues. Germline CDR1 DFQATT, CDR2 SNEGSKA (reference sequence). The CDR3 spells CSATEGLAVYNEQFF. The CDR3 nucleotides read TGCAGTGCTACAGAGGGACTAGCGGTCTACAATGAGCAGTTCTTC.

The chain links TRBV4-3 to TRBJ2-5, with 7 bases lining up with TRBD2. CDR1 is LGHNA, CDR2 YSLEER, per germline. The V segment lost 5 bases and the J segment 11 bases; nucleotides outside the gene matches: 11. CDR3 length: 13 amino acids. CDR3 DNA sequence: TGCGCCAGCAGCGAAGTGGGGGGGGGTGAGCAGTACTTC. Protein product: CASSEVGGGEQYF.